The 2 T cell receptor beta chains listed next were all sequenced from one sample in a study of CD8+ T cells in alopecia areata. RNA was isolated and reverse transcribed to cDNA, the sequencing template. The protocol was immunoSEQ multiplex PCR, while the TCRdb copy is restricted to in-frame clones and leaves out a portion. The table records under 250,000 clones, roughly three fifths of them present only once. Sequencing was performed on CD8+ T cells sorted from blood. The receptors were gathered from a human donor in good health.

This clone was found a few times. The CDR3 sequence: CASSAPLVGGYTF. CDR3 in DNA: TGTGCCAGCAGCGCCCCCTTGGTGGGCGGCTACACCTTC. The chain couples TRBV9 to TRBJ1-2; no definite D call. V shed 3 bases and J shed 8 bases, with 14 bases lying between them. The CDR3 covers 13 residues. Germline CDR1 reads SGDLS; CDR2 reads YYNGEE.

The chain uses TRBV7-3 and TRBJ1-1; unclear D gene. This CDR3 comprises 16 residues. Trimming took off 2 bases at V and 5 bases at J, with 18 bases between the two ends. Germline CDR1 and CDR2: SGHTA and FQGTGA. The CDR3, as DNA: TGTGCCAGCAGCTTATTAAGACGGGGAGCTGGGACTGAAGCTTTCTTT. Protein: CASSLLRRGAGTEAFF.